This TCR beta chain is drawn from a study of human T cells and chemical hapten exposure. TCRdb called the RACE reads again in MiXCR, with one record for every CDR3 protein. This table holds around 60,000 distinct CDR3 sequences, about 7% found once. Time point described: pre-sensitization, week 0. Treatment noted: therapeutic diphenylcyclopropenone sensitization with weekly scalp DPC. This clonotype was picked up many times. Germline-derived CDR1 and CDR2 are SNHLY and FYNNEI. This CDR3 is built from 14 residues. The V and J ends lost 6 bases and 5 bases, in that order; junction bases with no gene match: 6.

The starting material was whole blood, obtained in connection with sensitization to the hapten diphenylcyclopropenone (DPC). The clonotype was recovered from a woman aged 25 to 39 with alopecia areata. Some clones in this sample may be carry-over from other donors' samples. The chain employs TRBV2 and TRBJ1-1, with TRBD1 matching 10 bases. This chain's CDR3 is CASSSTGGETEAFF. The CDR3 DNA reads as TGTGCCAGCAGCTCGACAGGGGGCGAGACTGAAGCTTTCTTT.